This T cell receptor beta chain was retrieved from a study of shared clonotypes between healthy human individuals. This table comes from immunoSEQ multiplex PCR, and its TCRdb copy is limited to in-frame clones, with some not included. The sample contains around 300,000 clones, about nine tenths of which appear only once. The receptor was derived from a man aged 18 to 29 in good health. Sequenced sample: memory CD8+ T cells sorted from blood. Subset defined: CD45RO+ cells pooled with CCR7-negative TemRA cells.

The CDR3 sequence is CASSQVRRATEAFF. The CDR3 DNA is TGCGCCAGCAGCCAAGTGAGACGGGCCACTGAAGCTTTCTTT. This chain joins TRBV4-1 and TRBJ1-1; D remains unclear. This CDR3 is built from 14 residues. The germline gives CDR1 MGHRA, CDR2 YSYEKL. The V and J ends lost 1 base and 4 bases respectively, with 10 bases between them.